Below, 25 T cell receptor beta chains from the same sample are listed, as sequenced in a study of blood T cell repertoires in COVID-19. The table came from immunoSEQ multiplex PCR; TCRdb's copy has only in-frame clones and leaves some out. The sample comprises about 160,000 clones, around 82% of which are singletons, and roughly 18% rests with the top ten. Sequenced sample: PBMCs or T cells enriched from blood (not recorded which). The receptors stem from a man in his 60s who had recovered from COVID-19.

This sequence joins TRBV13 and TRBJ2-1; tentatively, D is TRBD1 (5 bases). V dropped 2 bases and J dropped 9 bases, with 14 bases sitting between them. Germline CDR1 PRHDT, CDR2 FYEKMQ (reference sequence). The CDR3 consists of 14 residues. The CDR3 nucleotides read TGTGCCAGCAGCTTAACCGCCAGGACAAGTGAGCAGTTCTTC. Translation: CASSLTARTSEQFF.

The chain carries TRBV7-9 and TRBJ2-7; unclear D gene. The V gene lost 2 bases and the J gene lost 3 bases, with 11 bases spanning the gap. This CDR3 has 14 residues. Germline CDR1 and CDR2: SEHNR and FQNEAQ (reference sequence). As DNA, the CDR3 is TGTGCCAGCAGCTTAAGATCAGAAAGCTACGAGCAGTACTTC. The encoded protein is CASSLRSESYEQYF.

The chain recombines TRBV12-3 or TRBV12-4 with TRBJ2-7; D is uncertain. The V and J ends lost 7 bases and 6 bases respectively, with 16 bases between them. CDR3 length: 13 amino acids. CDR3 region: CASNDGVVFEQYF. The CDR3 nucleotides are TGTGCCAGCAATGATGGAGTCGTTTTCGAGCAGTACTTC.

V is TRBV5-4 and J is TRBJ1-4; 7 nucleotides align to TRBD1. This CDR3 is built from 16 residues. V lost 3 bases, J lost 2 bases, and 7 bases stayed unmatched. Germline-derived CDR1 and CDR2 are SGHNT and YYREEE (reference sequence). The CDR3 region has the DNA TGTGCCAGCAGCTCCTCGTTGACAGGGACTAATGAAAAACTGTTTTTT. It codes for CASSSSLTGTNEKLFF.

This chain connects TRBV7-2 to TRBJ2-7; the D is unclear. This CDR3 contains 11 residues. The germline CDR1 and CDR2 sequences are SGHTA and FQGNSA. The germline V and J ends were trimmed by 5 bases and 5 bases, with 7 bases remaining between them. CDR3 sequence (DNA): TGTGCCAGCAGCCAATTTGACGAGCAGTACTTC. Translated, it gives CASSQFDEQYF.

CDR3 in amino acids: CASSSGTSGAFHTDTQYF. The CDR3 nucleotides read TGTGCCAGCAGCTCGGGGACTAGCGGGGCCTTTCATACAGATACGCAGTATTTT. The rearrangement joins TRBV7-3 to TRBJ2-3; 13 bases line up with TRBD2. The CDR3 runs 18 residues. The germline V gene has CDR1 SGHTA and CDR2 FQGTGA. V lost 4 bases to trimming and J lost 3 bases; unmatched junction nucleotides: 10.

This sequence joins TRBV3-1 (or the pseudogene TRBV3-2) and TRBJ2-3; 7 nucleotides align to TRBD1. The CDR3 loop spans 14 amino acids. The ends lost 8 bases at V and 4 bases at J; junction bases unmatched: 9. The germline V gene encodes CDR1 LGHDT and CDR2 YNNKEL (reference sequence). CDR3 nucleotides: TGTGCCAGCGGAGAAGGGGGCCCAGCAGATACGCAGTATTTT. Translating gives CASGEGGPADTQYF.

V is TRBV5-1 and J is TRBJ1-1; 7 bases line up with TRBD1. This CDR3 comprises 15 residues. J lost 4 bases, V lost 4 bases, and 10 bases had no gene match. CDR1 SGHRS and CDR2 YFSETQ come from the germline V gene. For the CDR3, the DNA is TGCGCCAGCAGCGGAAGGACAGGCGAGGGCACTGAAGCTTTCTTT. Its translation is CASSGRTGEGTEAFF.

This clone has a count of ten or more. V gene TRBV3-1 (or the pseudogene TRBV3-2) combines with J gene TRBJ2-7, with 11 positions matching TRBD2. Per the germline V gene, CDR1 is LGHDT and CDR2 is YNNKEL (reference sequence). This CDR3 has 17 residues. After removal of 2 bases from V and 4 bases from J, the junction contained 10 bases not matched to a gene. CDR3 nucleotide sequence: TGTGCCAGCAGCCAAAATAGCGGGGGGGCCGGCTTTTACGAGCAGTACTTC. Protein sequence: CASSQNSGGAGFYEQYF.

This clone was found once. The chain links TRBV5-5 to TRBJ2-2, with 7 bases aligning to TRBD2. The CDR3 length is 16 residues. In germline, CDR1 is SGHKS, CDR2 YYEKEE (reference sequence). The V gene end was trimmed by 0 bases and the J gene end by 6 bases; junction bases not matched to a gene: 8. CDR3 coding DNA: TGTGCCAGCAGCTTGGAGGGGACTATTTTCTCCGGGGAGCTGTTTTTT. This sequence encodes CASSLEGTIFSGELFF.

The chain combines TRBV5-1 with TRBJ2-5; TRBD2 matches at 14 bases. The length of the CDR3 is 16 residues. V shed 3 bases and J 4 bases; nucleotides not matched to a gene: 5. Germline CDR1 SGHRS, CDR2 YFSETQ. CDR3 in amino acids: CASSSRLAGGGETQYF. In nucleotides, the CDR3 is TGCGCCAGCAGCTCTAGACTAGCGGGAGGGGGAGAGACCCAGTACTTC.

This clone was counted between two and nine times. The chain carries TRBV4-1 and TRBJ1-1, with TRBD1 matching over 7 bases. Germline lookup yields CDR1 MGHRA and CDR2 YSYEKL. CDR3 length equals 15 residues. Germline trimming cut 3 bases from V and 1 base from J; bases unmatched to any gene: 5. CDR3 in DNA: TGCGCCAGCAGCCACCAAGACAGGGCGAACACTGAAGCTTTCTTT. This encodes CASSHQDRANTEAFF.

The chain has TRBV19 and TRBJ1-4, with TRBD1 identical over 7 bases. V lost 6 bases and J lost 1; bases outside the gene matches: 2. The CDR3 is 14 amino acids. Germline lookup yields CDR1 LNHDA and CDR2 SQIVND (reference sequence). For the CDR3, the DNA is TGTGCCAGTAGAAGACAGGGAACTAATGAAAAACTGTTTTTT. This gives the protein CASRRQGTNEKLFF.

The chain has TRBV5-5 and TRBJ2-7; 10 bases are a match to TRBD1. The junction had 11 bases not matched to a gene; V was cut back by 2 bases and J by 0 bases. In germline, CDR1 is SGHKS, CDR2 YYEKEE (reference sequence). CDR3 length: 18 residues. The CDR3 region is CASSLGTGALLSSYEQYF. CDR3 coding DNA: TGTGCCAGCAGCTTAGGGACAGGGGCCCTATTGAGCTCCTACGAGCAGTACTTC.

This clone was recorded at least ten times. The gene calls are TRBV4-2 and TRBJ1-5; D gene uncertain. This CDR3 has 13 amino acids. The germline V and J ends were trimmed by 1 base and 3 bases, with 4 bases remaining between them. Looked up from germline, CDR1 is LGHNA and CDR2 is YNFKEQ. The CDR3 spells CASSQVHNQPQHF. The CDR3 DNA follows: TGTGCCAGCAGCCAAGTCCACAATCAGCCCCAGCATTTT.

This clone was seen just once. This chain links TRBV27 with TRBJ1-2; TRBD1 matches at 7 bases. V lost 5 bases, J lost 4 bases, and 19 bases stayed unmatched. Germline CDR1 MNHEY, CDR2 SMNVEV (reference sequence). The CDR3 totals 18 residues. The CDR3 nucleotides are TGTGCCAGCAGTGTACTCCGTTCTGACAGGGACTCCACCTATGGCTACACCTTC. Translating it yields CASSVLRSDRDSTYGYTF.

The V call is TRBV6-5, the J call TRBJ1-5; D call uncertain. The CDR3 contains 15 residues. Trimming took off 7 bases at V and 1 base at J, with 14 bases between the two ends. Germline loops: CDR1 MNHEY, CDR2 SVGAGI. CDR3 coding DNA: TGTGCCAGCAAGGCGGCAATGGCAAGCAATCAGCCCCAGCATTTT. Translation gives CASKAAMASNQPQHF.

The chain combines TRBV13 with TRBJ2-7, with 8 positions matching TRBD1. V lost 5 bases to trimming and J lost 0 bases; unmatched junction nucleotides: 12. CDR3 size: 17 residues. Germline values: CDR1 PRHDT, CDR2 FYEKMQ (reference sequence). DNA of the CDR3: TGTGCCAGCAGCCTGTCCTACAGGGGGGACATCTCCTACGAGCAGTACTTC. This gives the protein CASSLSYRGDISYEQYF.

A single count supports this clone. The CDR3 sequence is CASKQGPGYTF. CDR3 coding DNA: TGTGCCAGCAAACAGGGCCCGGGCTACACCTTC. The chain carries TRBV2 and TRBJ1-2; possibly TRBD1 for D (6 bases). The CDR3 extends over 11 amino acids. Trimming pared 7 bases from V and 8 bases from J, leaving 11 bases between. Germline V lookup: CDR1 SNHLY, CDR2 FYNNEI.

This clone was seen only a few times. This rearrangement joins TRBV4-1 to TRBJ1-1, with D uncertain. CDR1 and CDR2 (germline): MGHRA, YSYEKL. V dropped 1 base and J dropped 0 bases, with 9 bases sitting between them. The CDR3 extends over 15 amino acids. The CDR3 sequence is CASSQGGALNTEAFF. The CDR3 DNA is TGCGCCAGCAGCCAAGGAGGCGCGCTGAACACTGAAGCTTTCTTT.

The V gene is TRBV18, the J gene TRBJ1-5; no firm D call. CDR3 length: 12 residues. Looked up from germline, CDR1 is KGHSH and CDR2 is LQKENI. V was trimmed by 4 bases and J by 4 bases, leaving 5 bases between them. In nucleotides, the CDR3 is TGTGCCAGCTCACTGGAGAATCAGCCCCAGCATTTT. Translation: CASSLENQPQHF.

This chain connects TRBV7-2 to TRBJ1-1, with 9 bases that match TRBD1. The CDR3 covers 15 residues. Germline CDR1 and CDR2: SGHTA and FQGNSA. Unmatched junction bases numbered 9, after V lost 5 bases and J lost 5 bases. The CDR3 nucleotides are TGTGCCAGCAGCCCGCACAGGGGGCGCAGAACTGAAGCTTTCTTT. Protein product: CASSPHRGRRTEAFF. Complete variable domain (other parts from reference TRBV7-2 and TRBJ1-1): GAGVSQSPSNKVTEKGKDVELRCDPISGHTALYWYRQSLGQGLEFLIYFQGNSAPDKSGLPSDRFSAERTGGSVSTLTIQRTQQEDSAVYLCASSPHRGRRTEAFFGQGTRLTVV.

V and J are TRBV7-2 and TRBJ2-1; 9 nucleotides align to TRBD2. Germline lookup yields CDR1 SGHTA and CDR2 FQGNSA. V lost 5 bases to trimming and J lost 9 bases; unmatched junction nucleotides: 2. The CDR3 contains 12 residues. This CDR3 reads CASSKLAGEQFF. CDR3 coding DNA: TGTGCCAGCAGCAAACTAGCGGGTGAGCAGTTCTTC.

This chain links TRBV7-8 with TRBJ2-5; tentative D call: TRBD1 (6 bases). V lost 3 bases and J lost 5, with 10 bases in between. CDR3 size: 13 residues. Germline loops: CDR1 SGHVS, CDR2 FQNEAQ. This chain's CDR3 is CASSFHRVETQYF. CDR3 bases: TGTGCCAGCAGCTTCCACAGGGTTGAGACCCAGTACTTC.

There are a few counts of this clone. The chain couples TRBV29-1 to TRBJ2-3; weak D call: TRBD2 (5 bases). The CDR3 runs 14 residues. CDR1 is SQVTM and CDR2 is ANQGSEA in the germline V gene. V lost 7 bases to trimming and J lost 0 bases, with 14 bases between them. CDR3 region: CSAPRPGSTDTQYF. The CDR3 region has the DNA TGCAGCGCCCCTCGGCCGGGGAGCACAGATACGCAGTATTTT.